The subject of this entry is one T cell receptor beta chain. The target antigen is unknown. Germline values: CDR1 ENHRY, CDR2 SYGVKD. The V and J ends lost 3 bases and 3 bases respectively, with 8 bases between them. The CDR3 is made up of 13 amino acids. This sample is drawn from a study of cytomegalovirus exposure and HLA in healthy donors. Study-wide results and limits: Most CMV-associated TCR beta chains were later found to appear HLA-restricted.

Both 60 Vbeta primers and 13 Jbeta primers went into the PCR. Generated by immunoSEQ multiplex PCR, the TCRdb table keeps only in-frame clones and is missing some. The sample lists around 210,000 clones, more than 70% seen once, with approximately 0.49% in the top ten. The chain joins TRBV10-3 to TRBJ1-2, with D uncertain. The origin of this receptor is a boy younger than 18 in good health and CMV-seronegative. Sequenced input: PBMCs. In DNA, the CDR3 is TGTGCCATCAGTGATAACACCTACTATGGCTACACCTTC. Translating gives CAISDNTYYGYTF.